The following is a T cell receptor (beta chain) sequence with its context. Germline trimming cut 4 bases from V and 8 bases from J; bases unmatched to any gene: 5. Per germline, CDR1 SNHLY and CDR2 FYNNEI. This CDR3 has 14 amino acids. The sample comes from a study of blood T cell repertoires in COVID-19. Study details: The study drew acute and convalescent COVID-19 samples from the United States, Italy and Spain. PBMCs, B-cell-depleted T cells, or T cells were the source of the cDNA or gDNA that made up the material.

As originally analysed: Reference gene primers were amplified, and this amplification served to estimate nucleated cell counts. Data came from immunoSEQ multiplex PCR; TCRdb stores just in-frame clones and leaves some out. V and J calls and clone size are those listed in that table; D and trimming were worked out from the DNA. The sample holds approximately 360,000 clones; around 90% are singletons and the top ten take 6.5%. This clonotype was sampled from a man between 18 and 35 years old with active or convalescent COVID-19. Input material: peripheral blood. This sequence joins TRBV2 and TRBJ1-2; 12 bases fit TRBD1. The CDR3 bases are TGTGCCAGCAGTGTAGGGACAGGGGGCCTCGGCTACACCTTC. Translated: CASSVGTGGLGYTF.